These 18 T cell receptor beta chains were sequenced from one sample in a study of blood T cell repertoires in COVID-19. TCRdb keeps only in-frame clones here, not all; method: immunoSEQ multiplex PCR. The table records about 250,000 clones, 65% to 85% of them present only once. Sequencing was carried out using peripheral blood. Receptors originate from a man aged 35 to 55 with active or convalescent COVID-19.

In nucleotides, the CDR3 is TGTGCCAGCAGCTTTACAGGCTACGAGCAGTACTTC. It codes for CASSFTGYEQYF. V gene TRBV5-5 combines with J gene TRBJ2-7, with a weak D call TRBD1 (5 bases). V lost 2 bases to trimming and J lost 3 bases, with 6 bases between them. This CDR3 has 12 amino acids. Germline values: CDR1 SGHKS, CDR2 YYEKEE (reference sequence).

This CDR3 is CATSELYEQYF. As DNA, the CDR3 is TGTGCCACCAGTGAACTATACGAGCAGTACTTC. The V call is TRBV24-1, the J call TRBJ2-7; unclear D gene. This CDR3 is 11 amino acids long. Trimming removed 4 bases at V and 4 bases at J, with 4 bases between. Germline CDR1 is KGHDR and CDR2 is SFDVKD.

CDR3 protein: CASSRGDRHNEKLFF. Here the CDR3 DNA reads TGTGCCAGCAGCCGGGGGGATCGGCATAATGAAAAACTGTTTTTT. The V gene is TRBV11-2, the J gene TRBJ1-4, with a weak D call TRBD1 (5 bases). CDR1 and CDR2 from the germline V gene are SGHAT and FQNNGV. CDR3 length equals 15 residues. With 5 bases removed from V and 4 bases from J, the gap between germline ends came to 14 bases.

The CDR3 protein is CASSPPGGRHTEAFF. CDR3 DNA: TGTGCCAGCTCACCACCGGGGGGGCGACACACTGAAGCTTTCTTT. The genes are TRBV18 and TRBJ1-1, with D possibly TRBD1 on 6 matching bases. This CDR3 region has 15 residues. Trimming cost V 0 bases and J 3 bases, with 11 bases left between them. Per the germline V gene, CDR1 is KGHSH and CDR2 is LQKENI.

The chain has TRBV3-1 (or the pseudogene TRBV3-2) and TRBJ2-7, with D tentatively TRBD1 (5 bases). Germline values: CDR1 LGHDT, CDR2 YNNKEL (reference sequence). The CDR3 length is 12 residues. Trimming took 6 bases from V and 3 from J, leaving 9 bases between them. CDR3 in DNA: TGTGCCAGCAGTCAGGGTTTCTACGAGCAGTACTTC. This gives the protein CASSQGFYEQYF.

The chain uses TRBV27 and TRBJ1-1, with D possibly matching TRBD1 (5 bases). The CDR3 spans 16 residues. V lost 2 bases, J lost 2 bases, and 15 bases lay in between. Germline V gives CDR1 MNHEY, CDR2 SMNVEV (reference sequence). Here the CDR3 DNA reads TGTGCCAGCAGTTTAACCTCGAAGGGGCTCAACACTGAAGCTTTCTTT. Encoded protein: CASSLTSKGLNTEAFF.

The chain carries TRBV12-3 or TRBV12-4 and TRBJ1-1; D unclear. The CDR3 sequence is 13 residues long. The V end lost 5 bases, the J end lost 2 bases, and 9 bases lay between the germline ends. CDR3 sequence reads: CASSLTENTEAFF. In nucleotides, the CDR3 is TGTGCCAGCAGTCTAACAGAAAACACTGAAGCTTTCTTT.

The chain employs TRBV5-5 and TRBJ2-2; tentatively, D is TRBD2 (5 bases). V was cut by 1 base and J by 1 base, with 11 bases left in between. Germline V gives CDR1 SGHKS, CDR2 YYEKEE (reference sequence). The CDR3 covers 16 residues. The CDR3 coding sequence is TGTGCCAGCAGCTTGTTGTCGGGGATGAACACCGGGGAGCTGTTTTTT. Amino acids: CASSLLSGMNTGELFF.

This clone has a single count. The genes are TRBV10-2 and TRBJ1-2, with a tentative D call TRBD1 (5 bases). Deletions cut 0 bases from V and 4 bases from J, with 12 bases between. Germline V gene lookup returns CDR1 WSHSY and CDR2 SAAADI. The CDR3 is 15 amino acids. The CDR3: CASSESRQSLYGYTF. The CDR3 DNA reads TGCGCCAGCAGTGAGTCCCGACAGTCCCTCTATGGCTACACCTTC.

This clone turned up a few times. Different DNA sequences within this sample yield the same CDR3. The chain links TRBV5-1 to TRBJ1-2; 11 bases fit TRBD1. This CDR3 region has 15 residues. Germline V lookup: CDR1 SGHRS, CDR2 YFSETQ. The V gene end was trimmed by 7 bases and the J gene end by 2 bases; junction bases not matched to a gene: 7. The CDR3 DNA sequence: TGCGCCAGCTCCAGGACAGGGGGCTTGAACTATGGCTACACCTTC. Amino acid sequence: CASSRTGGLNYGYTF.

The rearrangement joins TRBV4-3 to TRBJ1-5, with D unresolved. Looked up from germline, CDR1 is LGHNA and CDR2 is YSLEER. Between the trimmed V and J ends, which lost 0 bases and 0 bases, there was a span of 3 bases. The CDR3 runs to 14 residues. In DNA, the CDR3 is TGCGCCAGCAGCCAAGACAATAGCAATCAGCCCCAGCATTTT. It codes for CASSQDNSNQPQHF.

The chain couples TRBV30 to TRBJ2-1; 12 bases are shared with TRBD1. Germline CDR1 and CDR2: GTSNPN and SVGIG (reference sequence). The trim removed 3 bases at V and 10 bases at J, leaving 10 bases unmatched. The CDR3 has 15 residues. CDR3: CAWRSPGQGAGEQFF. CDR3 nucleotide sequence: TGTGCCTGGAGATCCCCGGGACAGGGGGCTGGAGAGCAGTTCTTC. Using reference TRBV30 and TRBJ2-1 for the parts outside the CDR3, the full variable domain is SQTIHQWPATLVQPVGSPLSLECTVEGTSNPNLYWYRQAAGRGLQLLFYSVGIGQISSEVPQNLSASRPQDRQFILSSKKLLLSDSGFYLCAWRSPGQGAGEQFFGPGTRLTVL.

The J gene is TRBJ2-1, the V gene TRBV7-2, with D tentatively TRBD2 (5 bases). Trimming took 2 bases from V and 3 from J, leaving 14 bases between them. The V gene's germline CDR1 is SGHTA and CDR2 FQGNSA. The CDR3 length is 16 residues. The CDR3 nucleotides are TGTGCCAGCAGCTTAATTCTAAGCGGCGACTACAATGAGCAGTTCTTC. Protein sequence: CASSLILSGDYNEQFF.

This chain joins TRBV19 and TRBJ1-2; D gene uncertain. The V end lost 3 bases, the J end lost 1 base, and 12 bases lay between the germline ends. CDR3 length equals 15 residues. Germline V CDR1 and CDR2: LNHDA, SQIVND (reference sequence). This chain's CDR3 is CASSIKSSNNYGYTF. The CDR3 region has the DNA TGTGCCAGTAGTATTAAGTCATCTAATAACTATGGCTACACCTTC.

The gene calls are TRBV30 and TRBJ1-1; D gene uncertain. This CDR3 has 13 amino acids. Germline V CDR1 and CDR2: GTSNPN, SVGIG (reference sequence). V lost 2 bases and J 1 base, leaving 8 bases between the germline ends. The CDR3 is CAWSRTGNTEAFF. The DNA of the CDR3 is TGTGCCTGGAGTAGAACCGGGAACACTGAAGCTTTCTTT. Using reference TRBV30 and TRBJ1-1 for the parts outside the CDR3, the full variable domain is SQTIHQWPATLVQPVGSPLSLECTVEGTSNPNLYWYRQAAGRGLQLLFYSVGIGQISSEVPQNLSASRPQDRQFILSSKKLLLSDSGFYLCAWSRTGNTEAFFGQGTRLTVV.

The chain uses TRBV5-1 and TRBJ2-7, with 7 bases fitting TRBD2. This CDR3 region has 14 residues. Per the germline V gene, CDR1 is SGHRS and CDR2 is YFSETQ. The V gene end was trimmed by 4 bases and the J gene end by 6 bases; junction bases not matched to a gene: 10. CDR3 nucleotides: TGCGCCAGCAGCCGGGGGGAGGGCCGTCGCGAGCAGTACTTC. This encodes CASSRGEGRREQYF.

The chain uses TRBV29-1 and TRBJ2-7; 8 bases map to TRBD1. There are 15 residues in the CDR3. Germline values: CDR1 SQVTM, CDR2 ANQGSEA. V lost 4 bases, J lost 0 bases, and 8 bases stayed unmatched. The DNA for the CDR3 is TGCAGCGTTGTATCGAGGGACAGGAGCTCCTACGAGCAGTACTTC. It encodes CSVVSRDRSSYEQYF.

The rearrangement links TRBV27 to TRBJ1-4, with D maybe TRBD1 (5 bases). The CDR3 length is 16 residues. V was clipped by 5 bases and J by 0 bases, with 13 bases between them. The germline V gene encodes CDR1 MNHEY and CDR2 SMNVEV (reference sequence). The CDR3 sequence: CASSPNWTPTNEKLFF. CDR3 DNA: TGTGCCAGCAGTCCCAACTGGACACCAACTAATGAAAAACTGTTTTTT. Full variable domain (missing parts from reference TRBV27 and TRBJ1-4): EAQVTQNPRYLITVTGKKLTVTCSQNMNHEYMSWYRQDPGLGLRQIYYSMNVEVTDKGDVPEGYKVSRKEKRNFPLILESPSPNQTSLYFCASSPNWTPTNEKLFFGSGTQLSVL.